This is a list of T cell receptor beta chains from one sample in a study of cytomegalovirus exposure and HLA in healthy donors. Generated by immunoSEQ multiplex PCR, the TCRdb table keeps only in-frame clones and is missing some. The sample records roughly 150,000 clones, around 75% being singletons. What was sequenced was PBMCs. Receptor source: a man between 18 and 35 years old in good health and CMV-seropositive. Both conserved end residues are part of each CDR3. Each record gives: D gene, clone size, V gene, J gene, CDR3 DNA, CDR3 protein. D genes are given only for firm matches. Part of the rows lack a size; the others show once, few, many or a class for expanded clones.

>TRBD2|.|TRBV28|TRBJ2-3
TGTGCCAGCAGTTTAGGGGGGACTAGCGGGTTCTCAGATACGCAGTATTTT
CASSLGGTSGFSDTQYF
>.|once|TRBV27|TRBJ1-5
TGTGCCAGCAGTTTGGTGGCCGTCAATCAGCCCCAGCATTTT
CASSLVAVNQPQHF
>TRBD1|few|TRBV7-9|TRBJ2-7
TGTTCCAGCAGCTTAGTCTCGGGGACAGATTCCTACGAGCAGTACTTC
CSSSLVSGTDSYEQYF
>.|.|TRBV30|TRBJ2-3
TGTGCCTGGGGTCGAGGCTCCGGCCCCTTAGATACGCAGTATTTT
CAWGRGSGPLDTQYF
>.|.|TRBV6-1|TRBJ1-1
TGTGCCAGCAGTGACAGTTTGAACACTGAAGCTTTCTTT
CASSDSLNTEAFF
>TRBD1|.|TRBV9|TRBJ2-1
TGTGCCAGCAGTTCCCTCGACAGGGTTCACGGTGAGCAGTTCTTC
CASSSLDRVHGEQFF
>.|.|TRBV14|TRBJ2-5
TGTGCCAGCAGCCAAGACCCCTCTTCCCAGTACTTC
CASSQDPSSQYF
>.|.|TRBV5-1|TRBJ2-5
TGCGCCAGCAGCTTGGGGCGGTCCCAAGAGACCCAGTACTTC
CASSLGRSQETQYF
>TRBD2|few|TRBV11-1|TRBJ2-1
TGTGCCAGCAGCTCACTAGCGGGAGGGCCAAGTGAGCAGTTCTTC
CASSSLAGGPSEQFF
>TRBD1|.|TRBV27|TRBJ1-1
TGTGCCAGCTGTGACAGGGGGGACACTGAAGCTTTCTTT
CASCDRGDTEAFF
>.|few|TRBV7-9|TRBJ2-1
TGTGCCAGCAGCTTAATCAACAATGAGCAGTTCTTC
CASSLINNEQFF
>TRBD2|.|TRBV9|TRBJ2-5
TGTGCCAGCAGCGTAGGGGGACTAGCGGGCCAAGAGACCCAGTACTTC
CASSVGGLAGQETQYF
>.|.|TRBV28|TRBJ2-7
TGTGCCAGCAGAAAGCCGGCGGGGACCTACGAGCAGTACTTC
CASRKPAGTYEQYF
>.|.|TRBV6-1|TRBJ2-3
TGTGCCAGCACCGAGTCCTCGTCCAGCACAGATACGCAGTATTTT
CASTESSSSTDTQYF
>.|.|TRBV2|TRBJ1-5
TGTGCCAGCAGTGACACGGGAATGGGATCGGCCCAGCATTTT
CASSDTGMGSAQHF
>TRBD2|.|TRBV6-5|TRBJ2-1
TGTGCCAGCAGTTCAGCGGGACCGAGGGATGAGCAGTTCTTC
CASSSAGPRDEQFF
>.|.|TRBV27|TRBJ1-5
TGTGCCAGCACCCCGCGGGGGGACGGGTTCCAGCCCCAGCATTTT
CASTPRGDGFQPQHF
>.|.|TRBV15|TRBJ2-7
TGTGCCACCAGCAGAGAAGCGGGCTTTACCTACGAGCAGTACTTC
CATSREAGFTYEQYF
>.|.|TRBV4-2|TRBJ1-2
TGTGCCAGCAGCCAAACCGGGGGAGAGCCGATCGTCTATGGCTACCCCTTC
CASSQTGGEPIVYGYPF
>.|.|TRBV13|TRBJ2-7
TGTGCCAGCAGCTTATCGGGATCCGAGCAGTACTTC
CASSLSGSEQYF
>.|once|TRBV9|TRBJ2-1
TGTGCCAGCAGCGTAGAAGGGGCCGCTGAGCAGTTCTTC
CASSVEGAAEQFF
>.|.|TRBV6-5|TRBJ1-4
TGTGCCAGCAGCGGCACAGCAACTAATGAAAAACTGTTTTTT
CASSGTATNEKLFF
>TRBD1|.|TRBV4-1|TRBJ2-1
TGCGCCAGCAGCCAAAAGGGACAGGGTTTAAATGAGCAGTTCTTC
CASSQKGQGLNEQFF
>TRBD2|.|TRBV7-2|TRBJ2-1
TGTGCCAGCAGCTTAGGTAGCGGGGGGGGAAATGAGCAGTTCTTC
CASSLGSGGGNEQFF
>TRBD2|.|TRBV28|TRBJ2-7
TGTGCCAGCAGTCCCCAACTAGCGGGAGGGTACGAGCAGTACTTC
CASSPQLAGGYEQYF
>TRBD1|.|TRBV29-1|TRBJ1-4
TGCAGCGTTCGGGTGCCCGGGACAGATGAAAAACTGTTTTTT
CSVRVPGTDEKLFF
>TRBD2|.|TRBV13|TRBJ2-7
TGTGCCAGCAGCTTTCGGACTAGCGGGGCGTACGAGCAGTACTTC
CASSFRTSGAYEQYF
>.|once|TRBV9|TRBJ2-2
TGTGCCAGCAGCAGAGGATACAGGGGAGGCACCGGGGAGCTGTTTTTT
CASSRGYRGGTGELFF